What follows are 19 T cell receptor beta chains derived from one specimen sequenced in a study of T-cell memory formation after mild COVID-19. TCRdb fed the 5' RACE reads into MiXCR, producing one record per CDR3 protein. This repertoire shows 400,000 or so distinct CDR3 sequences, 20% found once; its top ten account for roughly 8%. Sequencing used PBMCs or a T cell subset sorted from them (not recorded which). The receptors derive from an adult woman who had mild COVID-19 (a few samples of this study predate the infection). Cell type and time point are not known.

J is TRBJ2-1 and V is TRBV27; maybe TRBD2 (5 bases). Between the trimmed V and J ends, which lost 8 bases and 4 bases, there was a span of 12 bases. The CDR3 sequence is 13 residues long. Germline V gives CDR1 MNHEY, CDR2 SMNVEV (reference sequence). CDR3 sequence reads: CASSKREYNEQFF. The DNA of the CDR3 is TGTGCCAGCTCCAAGAGGGAGTACAATGAGCAGTTCTTC.

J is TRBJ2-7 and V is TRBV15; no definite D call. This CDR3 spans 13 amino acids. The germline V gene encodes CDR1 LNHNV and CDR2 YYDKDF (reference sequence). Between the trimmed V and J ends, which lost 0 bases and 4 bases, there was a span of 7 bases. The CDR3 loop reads CATSRDFQYEQYF. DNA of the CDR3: TGTGCCACCAGCAGAGATTTCCAGTACGAGCAGTACTTC.

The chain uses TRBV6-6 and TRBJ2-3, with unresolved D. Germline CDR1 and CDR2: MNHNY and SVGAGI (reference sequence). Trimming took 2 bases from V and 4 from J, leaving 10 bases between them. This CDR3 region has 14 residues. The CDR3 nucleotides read TGTGCCAGCAGTTACGAGTATGGGGCAGATACGCAGTATTTT. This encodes CASSYEYGADTQYF.

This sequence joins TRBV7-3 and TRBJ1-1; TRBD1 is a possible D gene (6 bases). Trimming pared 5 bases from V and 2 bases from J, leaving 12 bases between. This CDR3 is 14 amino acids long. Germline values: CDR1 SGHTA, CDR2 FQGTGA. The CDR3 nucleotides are TGTGCCAGCAGCCAAGGGGGGCACAACACTGAAGCTTTCTTT. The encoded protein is CASSQGGHNTEAFF. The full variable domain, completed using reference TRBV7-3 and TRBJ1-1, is GAGVSQTPSNKVTEKGKYVELRCDPISGHTALYWYRQSLGQGPEFLIYFQGTGAADDSGLPNDRFFAVRPEGSVSTLKIQRTERGDSAVYLCASSQGGHNTEAFFGQGTRLTVV.

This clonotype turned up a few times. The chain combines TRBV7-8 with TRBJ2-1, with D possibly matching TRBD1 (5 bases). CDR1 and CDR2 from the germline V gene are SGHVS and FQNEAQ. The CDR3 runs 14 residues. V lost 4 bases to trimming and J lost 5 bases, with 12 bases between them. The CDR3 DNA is TGTGCCAGCAGCTCCCCAGGGTACGACAATGAGCAGTTCTTC. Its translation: CASSSPGYDNEQFF.

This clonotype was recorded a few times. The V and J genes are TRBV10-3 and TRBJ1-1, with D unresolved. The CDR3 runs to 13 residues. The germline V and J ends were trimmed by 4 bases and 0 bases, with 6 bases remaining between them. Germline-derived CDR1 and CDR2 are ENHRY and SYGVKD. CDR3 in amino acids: CAISAGMNTEAFF. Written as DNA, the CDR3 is TGTGCCATCAGTGCGGGCATGAACACTGAAGCTTTCTTT.

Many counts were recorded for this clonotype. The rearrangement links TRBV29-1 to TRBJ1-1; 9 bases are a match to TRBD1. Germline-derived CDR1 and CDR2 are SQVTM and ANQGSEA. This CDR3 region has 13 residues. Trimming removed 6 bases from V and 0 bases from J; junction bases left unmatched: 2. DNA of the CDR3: TGCAGCGTCCGGACAGGGGTGAACACTGAAGCTTTCTTT. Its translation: CSVRTGVNTEAFF. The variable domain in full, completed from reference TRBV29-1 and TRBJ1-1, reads SAVISQKPSRDICQRGTSLTIQCQVDSQVTMMFWYRQQPGQSLTLIATANQGSEATYESGFVIDKFPISRPNLTFSTLTVSNMSPEDSSIYLCSVRTGVNTEAFFGQGTRLTVV.

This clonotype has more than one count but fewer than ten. CDR3 nucleotide sequence: TGTGCCATCAGTGACCACGCTACTGGCTACACCTTC. This translates into CAISDHATGYTF. V and J are TRBV10-3 and TRBJ1-2, with D unclear. The germline gives CDR1 ENHRY, CDR2 SYGVKD. With 3 bases removed from V and 7 bases from J, the gap between germline ends came to 9 bases. The CDR3 sequence is 12 residues long.

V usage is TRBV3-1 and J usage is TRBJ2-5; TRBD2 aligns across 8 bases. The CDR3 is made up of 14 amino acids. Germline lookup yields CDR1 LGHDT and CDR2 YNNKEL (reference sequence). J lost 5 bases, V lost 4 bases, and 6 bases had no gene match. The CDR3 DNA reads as TGTGCCAGCAGCCGTACGGGGGGGCCGGAGACCCAGTACTTC. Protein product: CASSRTGGPETQYF.

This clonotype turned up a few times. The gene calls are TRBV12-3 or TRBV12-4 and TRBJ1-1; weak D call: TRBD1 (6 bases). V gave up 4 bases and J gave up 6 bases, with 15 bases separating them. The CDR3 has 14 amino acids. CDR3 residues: CASSSGDTQPEAFF. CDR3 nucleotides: TGTGCCAGCAGTTCGGGGGACACGCAACCTGAAGCTTTCTTT.

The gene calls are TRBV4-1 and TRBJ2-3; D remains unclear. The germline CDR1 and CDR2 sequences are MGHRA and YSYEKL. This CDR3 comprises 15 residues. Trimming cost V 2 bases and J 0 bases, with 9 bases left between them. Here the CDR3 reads CASSQRNPSTDTQYF. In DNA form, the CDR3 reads TGCGCCAGCAGCCAAAGGAACCCTAGCACAGATACGCAGTATTTT.

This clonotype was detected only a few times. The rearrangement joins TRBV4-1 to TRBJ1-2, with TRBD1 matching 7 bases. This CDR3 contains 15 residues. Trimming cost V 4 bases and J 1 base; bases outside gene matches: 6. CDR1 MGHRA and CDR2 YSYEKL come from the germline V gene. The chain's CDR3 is CASSPRQGNNYGYTF. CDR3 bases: TGCGCCAGCAGCCCGAGACAGGGAAATAACTATGGCTACACCTTC.

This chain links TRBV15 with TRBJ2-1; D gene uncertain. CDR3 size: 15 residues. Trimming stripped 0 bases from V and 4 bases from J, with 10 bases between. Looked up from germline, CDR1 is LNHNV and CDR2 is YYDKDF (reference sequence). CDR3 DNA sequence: TGTGCCACCAGCAGAGATCTATCAGGTTACAATGAGCAGTTCTTC. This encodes CATSRDLSGYNEQFF.

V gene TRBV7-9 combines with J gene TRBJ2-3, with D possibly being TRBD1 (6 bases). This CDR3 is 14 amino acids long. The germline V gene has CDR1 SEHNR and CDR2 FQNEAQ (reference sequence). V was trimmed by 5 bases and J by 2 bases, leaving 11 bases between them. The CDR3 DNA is TGTGCCAGCAGCCAGGGACACACCACAGATACGCAGTATTTT. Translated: CASSQGHTTDTQYF. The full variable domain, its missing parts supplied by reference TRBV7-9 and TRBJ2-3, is DTGVSQNPRHKITKRGQNVTFRCDPISEHNRLYWYRQTLGQGPEFLTYFQNEAQLEKSRLLSDRFSAERPKGSFSTLEIQRTEQGDSAMYLCASSQGHTTDTQYFGPGTRLTVL.

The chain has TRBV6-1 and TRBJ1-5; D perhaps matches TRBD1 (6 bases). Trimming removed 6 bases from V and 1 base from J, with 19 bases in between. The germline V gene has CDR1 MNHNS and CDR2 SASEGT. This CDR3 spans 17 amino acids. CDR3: CASRKAAGVGSNQPQHF. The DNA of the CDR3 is TGTGCCAGCAGGAAAGCGGCAGGGGTAGGGAGCAATCAGCCCCAGCATTTT.

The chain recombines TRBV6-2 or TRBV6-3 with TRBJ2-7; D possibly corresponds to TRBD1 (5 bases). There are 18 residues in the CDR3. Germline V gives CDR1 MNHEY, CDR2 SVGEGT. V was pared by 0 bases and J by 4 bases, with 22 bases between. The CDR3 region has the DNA TGTGCCAGCAGTTACTCGACCTTTGGGGCAGCCAAATTTTACGAGCAGTACTTC. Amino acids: CASSYSTFGAAKFYEQYF.

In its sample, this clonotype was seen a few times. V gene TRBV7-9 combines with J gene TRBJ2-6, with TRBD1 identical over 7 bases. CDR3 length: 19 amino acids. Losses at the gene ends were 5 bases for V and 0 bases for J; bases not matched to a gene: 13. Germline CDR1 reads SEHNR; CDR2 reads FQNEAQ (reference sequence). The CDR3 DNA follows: TGTGCCAGCAGCCACATCCGGGACAGAATTTCCTCTGGGGCCAACGTCCTGACTTTC. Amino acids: CASSHIRDRISSGANVLTF.

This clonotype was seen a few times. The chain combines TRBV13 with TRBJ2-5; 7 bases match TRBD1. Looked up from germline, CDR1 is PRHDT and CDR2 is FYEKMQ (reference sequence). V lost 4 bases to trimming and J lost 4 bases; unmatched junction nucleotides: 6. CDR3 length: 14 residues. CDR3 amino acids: CASSSRGRGETQYF. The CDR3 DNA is TGTGCCAGCAGCTCAAGGGGGCGCGGAGAGACCCAGTACTTC.

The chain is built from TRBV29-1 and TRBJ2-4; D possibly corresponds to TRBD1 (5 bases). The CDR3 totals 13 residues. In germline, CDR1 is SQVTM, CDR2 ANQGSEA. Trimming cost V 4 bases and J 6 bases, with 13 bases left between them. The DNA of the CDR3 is TGCAGCGTTGTTGCAGGGCCATTAAACATTCAGTACTTC. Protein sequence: CSVVAGPLNIQYF.